This T cell receptor (beta chain) is drawn from a study of human versus mouse CDR3 diversity and MHC coevolution. Study results and limitations: Clonal inequality was lowest in two of the three human donors.

Repertoires were generated with immunoSEQ multiplex PCR, while TCRdb's copy carries only in-frame clones and drops some. The sample carries 60,000 to 95,000 clones, approximately 90% recorded once. CDR3 length equals 16 residues. The V segment lost 4 bases and the J segment 5 bases; nucleotides outside the gene matches: 8. Per germline, CDR1 MNHEY and CDR2 SVGAGI. In regard to this clone: Its antigen remains unknown.

The chain uses TRBV6-5 and TRBJ2-3, with 11 bases lining up with TRBD2. This receptor was taken from a person aged 30-69 years in good health. The sequencing sample was made of naive CD4+ T cells from blood. Subset of the sample: CD45RO-negative CD62L-positive naive CD4 T cells. This CDR3 is CASSFRSGGAGDTQYF. The CDR3, as DNA: TGTGCCAGCAGTTTCCGTAGCGGGGGGGCCGGAGATACGCAGTATTTT.